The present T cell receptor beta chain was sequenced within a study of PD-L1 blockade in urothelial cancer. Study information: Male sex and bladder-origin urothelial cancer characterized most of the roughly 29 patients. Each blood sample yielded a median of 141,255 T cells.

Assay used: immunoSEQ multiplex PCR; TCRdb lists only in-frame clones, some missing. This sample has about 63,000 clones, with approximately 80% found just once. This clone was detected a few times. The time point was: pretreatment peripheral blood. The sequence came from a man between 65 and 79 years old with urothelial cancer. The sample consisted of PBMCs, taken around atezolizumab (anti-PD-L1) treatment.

In DNA, the CDR3 is TGTGCCAGCAGCTTAGCGGTAGCGGGGGGCTACGAGCAGTACTTC. Translated, it gives CASSLAVAGGYEQYF. V usage is TRBV7-9 and J usage is TRBJ2-7; 10 bases line up with TRBD2. V shed 0 bases and J 3 bases; nucleotides not matched to a gene: 2. CDR3 length: 15 amino acids. Germline V gene lookup returns CDR1 SEHNR and CDR2 FQNEAQ (reference sequence).